This T cell receptor (beta chain) was captured in a study of shared clonotypes between healthy human individuals. Only in-frame clones appear in the TCRdb table, and some are missing; sequencing was by immunoSEQ multiplex PCR. The sample records about 600,000 clones, 98% being singletons. Naive-designated CD8 cells lacked CD45RO, were positively enriched for CCR7, and omitted terminally differentiated effector memory CD45RA+ cells. This clone has a single count. Its cognate antigen is unknown. Study-level results: Generation of non-shared clonotypes was less probable than generation of clonotypes shared by all four donors.

V lost 1 base and J lost 4; bases outside the gene matches: 4. This CDR3 has 15 residues. Germline lookup yields CDR1 SGHVS and CDR2 FNYEAQ. The receptor comes from a man aged 25 to 40 in good health. The specimen sequenced was naive CD8+ T cells sorted from blood. This sequence joins TRBV7-6 and TRBJ2-1; 7 bases line up with TRBD2. CDR3 coding DNA: TGTGCCAGCAGCTTAGAAGCGGGGTTATACAATGAGCAGTTCTTC. Residues: CASSLEAGLYNEQFF.